This entry lists 5 T cell receptor beta chains sequenced from one sample in a study of blood T cell repertoires in COVID-19. Profiling relied on immunoSEQ multiplex PCR, and the TCRdb table lists in-frame clones only, not all of them. There are around 110,000 clones in the sample; around 90% occur only once, and roughly 1.3% lies in the top ten. Sequencing was performed on peripheral blood. The receptors come from a woman aged 25 to 45 with acute or convalescent COVID-19.

This rearrangement joins TRBV28 to TRBJ1-6, with 7 bases identical to TRBD1. The CDR3 spans 17 residues. V shed 3 bases and J 7 bases; nucleotides not matched to a gene: 12. The germline gives CDR1 MDHEN, CDR2 SYDVKM. CDR3 sequence (DNA): TGTGCCAGCAGTTTTTTTAAGACAGGGTATAGGAATTCACCCCTCCACTTT. Protein sequence: CASSFFKTGYRNSPLHF. Full variable domain (outside the CDR3, taken from reference TRBV28 and TRBJ1-6): DVKVTQSSRYLVKRTGEKVFLECVQDMDHENMFWYRQDPGLGLRLIYFSYDVKMKEKGDIPEGYSVSREKKERFSLILESASTNQTSMYLCASSFFKTGYRNSPLHFGNGTRLTVT.

This clone was observed a handful of times. The same CDR3 arises from other DNA sequences in this sample as well. This chain uses TRBV11-1 with TRBJ2-2; 8 bases match TRBD2. Germline V gene data show CDR1 as SGHAT and CDR2 as FQDESV (reference sequence). V shed 5 bases and J 5 bases; nucleotides not matched to a gene: 7. This CDR3 is 15 amino acids long. The DNA for the CDR3 is TGTGCCAGCAGCCTCGGGGGGGGCCGGACCGGGGAGCTGTTTTTT. Translation: CASSLGGGRTGELFF.

This chain links TRBV4-3 with TRBJ1-3; maybe TRBD1 (6 bases). Trimming shortened V by 0 bases and J by 2 bases, and 11 bases separated the two germline ends. The CDR3 has 16 amino acids. From germline, CDR1 is LGHNA and CDR2 YSLEER. This chain's CDR3 is CASSQELGGPGNTIYF. CDR3 bases: TGCGCCAGCAGCCAAGAGCTCGGGGGGCCTGGAAACACCATATATTTT.

The chain uses TRBV30 and TRBJ1-5; 8 bases agree with TRBD1. The CDR3 is 16 residues long. Germline values: CDR1 GTSNPN, CDR2 SVGIG (reference sequence). V was pared by 5 bases and J by 0 bases, with 9 bases of the junction left unmatched. The CDR3 spells CAWAPGQAYSNQPQHF. The CDR3 DNA reads as TGTGCCTGGGCCCCGGGACAGGCTTATAGCAATCAGCCCCAGCATTTT.

The rearrangement links TRBV27 to TRBJ2-3; D uncertain. V was trimmed by 3 bases and J by 0 bases, leaving 7 bases between them. From germline, CDR1 is MNHEY and CDR2 SMNVEV (reference sequence). The CDR3 is made up of 14 amino acids. Here the CDR3 DNA reads TGTGCCAGCAGTTTTCTAACTAGCACAGATACGCAGTATTTT. This codes for CASSFLTSTDTQYF.